A selection of T cell receptor beta chains follows, all from one sample in a study of Ad26.COV2.S vaccination and SARS-CoV-2 variants. Measured with immunoSEQ multiplex PCR; TCRdb has only the in-frame clones, and not every one. The data hold 300,000 to 450,000 clones, with 70% to 90% observed a single time. This material consisted of peripheral blood, taken in a trial of Ad26.COV2.S vaccine versus placebo. Receptors originate from a person aged 18 to 65 who received the Ad26.COV2.S COVID-19 vaccine or a placebo. Both conserved end residues are trimmed from each CDR3.

V,J,CDR3
TRBV6-5,TRBJ1-1,ASTHTGEDTEAF
TRBV5-4,TRBJ2-7,ASSLELAGVEQY
TRBV7-8,TRBJ2-7,ASSPSDNIREQY
TRBV5-1,TRBJ1-6,ASSLVVGGNSPLH
TRBV7-9,TRBJ1-1,ASSPRTGQQRDTEAF
TRBV5-4,TRBJ2-5,ASSLVARGGSETQY
TRBV10-2,TRBJ2-1,ASSVSGTYNEQF
TRBV5-4,TRBJ2-7,ASGDRASYEQY
TRBV9,TRBJ2-7,ASSGQTGAYEQY
TRBV7-2,TRBJ2-3,ASRSTSSTDTQY
TRBV18,TRBJ1-2,ASSPSLVGTNYGYT
TRBV11-2,TRBJ2-1,ASSSGAGTYNEQF
TRBV5-1,TRBJ2-1,ASSLAQTISYNEQF
TRBV5-1,TRBJ2-1,ASSPQGAGYNEQF
TRBV19,TRBJ2-1,ASTPLGTKNNEQF
TRBV4-3,TRBJ2-3,ASPGIRDTQY
TRBV30,TRBJ2-7,AWSLSYEQY
TRBV24-1,TRBJ2-5,AIRDRVCETQY
TRBV13,TRBJ1-1,ASSLGARRKSTEAF
TRBV5-4,TRBJ2-1,ASSSGTSGGNEQF
TRBV24-1,TRBJ2-2,ATAGTDLTGELF
TRBV15,TRBJ2-1,ATSNLAGGYNEQF
TRBV11-2,TRBJ1-5,ASSSQDREAQPQH
TRBV30,TRBJ1-2,AWSSTGVYGYT
TRBV4-1,TRBJ2-7,ASSQPLTGGEQY
TRBV5-4,TRBJ2-5,ASSSGGDKETQY
TRBV2,TRBJ1-1,ASSRQGANTEAF
TRBV18,TRBJ2-7,ASSTGTASSEQY
TRBV6-2/TRBV6-3,TRBJ2-3,ASSPLAGVLDTQY
TRBV5-1,TRBJ1-1,ASSLIGTGVMNTEAF
TRBV6-1,TRBJ1-3,ASSEDRGYSGNTIY
TRBV10-3,TRBJ2-7,AISDTLAGPPLYEQY
TRBV4-3,TRBJ2-5,ASSQAWELETQY
TRBV27,TRBJ1-1,ASTPEGANTEAF
TRBV7-9,TRBJ2-4,ASSSRGWENIQY
TRBV7-9,TRBJ1-2,ASSQSNYGYT
TRBV5-6,TRBJ2-5,ASSSYANQETQY
TRBV5-5,TRBJ2-7,ASSLGYEQY
TRBV5-1,TRBJ1-2,ASSPGQPGNYGYT
TRBV19,TRBJ1-5,ASSPRTAGNQPQH
TRBV7-8,TRBJ1-3,ASSWDRGPGNTIY